This T cell receptor (beta chain) was sequenced during a study of glioma-infiltrating T cells. Whole-study results and caveats: Above-expected tissue-blood divergence occurred in all gliomas, most in low-grade ones. A blood CDR3 motif signature was depleted in highly divergent patients.

This CDR3 region has 15 residues. Per germline, CDR1 SGHTA and CDR2 FQGNSA. The V gene lost 5 bases and the J gene lost 4 bases, with 14 bases spanning the gap. Amplification of TCR alpha and beta CDR3 regions from RNA used iRepertoire nested multiplex PCR. TCRdb re-called the multiplex PCR reads through MiXCR, storing one row per CDR3 protein. The sample holds 400,000 or so distinct CDR3 sequences; around 45% are singletons and the top ten take around 13%. A note on this clonotype: Its antigen is currently unknown.

The material sequenced was glioma tissue, nonneoplastic brain tissue, or PBMCs (not recorded which). The chain has TRBV7-2 and TRBJ1-4, with unresolved D. The receptor comes from a human donor with low-grade glioma or glioblastoma, undergoing nonglioma brain surgery, or in good health (not recorded which). The CDR3 spells CASSIDGQVNEKLFF. As DNA, the CDR3 is TGTGCCAGCAGCATAGACGGGCAGGTTAATGAAAAACTGTTTTTT.